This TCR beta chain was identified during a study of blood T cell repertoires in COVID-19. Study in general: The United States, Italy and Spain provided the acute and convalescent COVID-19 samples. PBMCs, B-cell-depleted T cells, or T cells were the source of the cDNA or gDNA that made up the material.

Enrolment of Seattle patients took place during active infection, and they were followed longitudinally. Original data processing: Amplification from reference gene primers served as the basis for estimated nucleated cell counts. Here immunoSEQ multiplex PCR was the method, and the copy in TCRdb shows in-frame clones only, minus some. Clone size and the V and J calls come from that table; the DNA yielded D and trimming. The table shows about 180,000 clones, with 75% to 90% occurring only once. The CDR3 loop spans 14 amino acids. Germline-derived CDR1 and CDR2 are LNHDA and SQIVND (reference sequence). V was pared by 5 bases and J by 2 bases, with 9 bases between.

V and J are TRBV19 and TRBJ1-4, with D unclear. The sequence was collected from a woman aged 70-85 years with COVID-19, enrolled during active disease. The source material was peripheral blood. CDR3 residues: CASSPTTTNEKLFF. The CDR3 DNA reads TGTGCCAGTAGTCCGACAACTACTAATGAAAAACTGTTTTTT.